A selection of T cell receptor beta chains follows, all from one sample in a study of T cell changes during pregnancy in multiple sclerosis. The method was immunoSEQ multiplex PCR; TCRdb's version includes in-frame clones alone and lacks a portion of them. The table records tens of thousands of clones, about 90% of them present only once. The sample was peripheral blood, taken in the first trimester of pregnancy. Every receptor here comes from a female donor in good health, enrolled as a control in a pregnancy study. The CDR3 runs from the conserved cysteine through the conserved F or W. Each record gives: D gene, clone size, J gene, V gene, CDR3 protein, CDR3 DNA. The D gene is left open where the match is weak. The listing skips clone size in some rows; elsewhere it reads once, few, many or a size class.

>.|.|TRBJ1-5|TRBV4-1
CASSQESLLNQPQHF
TGCGCCAGCAGCCAAGAAAGCCTCCTCAATCAGCCCCAGCATTTT
>.|.|TRBJ2-2|TRBV19
CASSIIQNTGELFF
TGTGCCAGTAGTATCATCCAGAACACCGGGGAGCTGTTTTTT
>.|.|TRBJ1-4|TRBV5-1
CASSLGGINEKLFF
TGCGCCAGCAGCTTGGGGGGCATTAATGAAAAACTGTTTTTT
>.|.|TRBJ1-5|TRBV19
CACRIGGGTNQPQHF
TGTGCCTGTAGGATAGGGGGGGGGACCAATCAGCCCCAGCATTTT
>TRBD2|.|TRBJ2-1|TRBV7-6
CASSTPGGRGDNEQFF
TGTGCCAGCAGCACTCCGGGGGGGCGTGGGGACAATGAGCAGTTCTTC
>.|.|TRBJ2-2|TRBV27
CASSLWRGGTGELFF
TGTGCCAGCAGTTTATGGAGGGGAGGCACCGGGGAGCTGTTTTTT
>TRBD2|once|TRBJ2-2|TRBV19
CASSIGSGSGTGELFF
TGTGCCAGTAGTATTGGGAGCGGGAGCGGGACCGGGGAGCTGTTTTTT
>.|.|TRBJ2-7|TRBV9
CASSGGSSYEQYF
TGTGCCAGCAGCGGTGGGAGCTCCTACGAGCAGTACTTC
>.|.|TRBJ1-5|TRBV5-8
CASSLPPGAFGGNQPQHF
TGTGCCAGCAGCCTTCCCCCTGGGGCTTTCGGGGGGAATCAGCCCCAGCATTTT
>.|.|TRBJ1-5|TRBV9
CASSVGTQWDQPQHF
TGTGCCAGCAGCGTGGGGACACAATGGGATCAGCCCCAGCATTTT
>.|.|TRBJ1-2|TRBV9
CASSVRSWAGDGYTF
TGTGCCAGCAGCGTACGCTCCTGGGCGGGGGATGGCTACACCTTC
>.|few|TRBJ2-2|TRBV19
CASSGLARVNTGELFF
TGTGCCAGTAGTGGGCTAGCGAGAGTGAACACCGGGGAGCTGTTTTTT
>TRBD1|.|TRBJ2-5|TRBV7-9
CASSFDRGETQYF
TGTGCCAGCAGCTTCGACAGGGGAGAGACCCAGTACTTC
>TRBD1|.|TRBJ2-5|TRBV4-1
CASSLHPGQSKETQYF
TGCGCCAGCAGCCTCCACCCGGGACAGAGTAAAGAGACCCAGTACTTC
>.|.|TRBJ2-3|TRBV2
CASSEEGRAVRYF
TGTGCCAGCAGTGAAGAGGGCAGGGCAGTTCGGTATTTT
>TRBD2|.|TRBJ2-3|TRBV5-1
CASRPAGGVADTQYF
TGCGCCAGCAGACCAGCGGGGGGGGTGGCAGATACGCAGTATTTT
>.|once|TRBJ1-3|TRBV6-1
CASLEGDSGNTIYF
TGTGCCTCCCTTGAGGGGGACTCTGGAAACACCATATATTTT
>TRBD1|.|TRBJ2-7|TRBV7-9
CASSSDRTTYEQYF
TGTGCCAGCAGCTCGGACAGGACCACCTACGAGCAGTACTTC
>.|.|TRBJ1-2|TRBV7-2
CASSLLPGDISRSDYGYTF
TGTGCCAGCAGCTTACTGCCAGGGGATATATCTAGAAGTGACTATGGCTACACCTTC
>TRBD2|.|TRBJ2-3|TRBV2
CASSERGSTSGRGTDTQYF
TGTGCCAGCAGTGAAAGAGGATCGACTAGCGGGAGGGGAACAGATACGCAGTATTTT
>TRBD1|.|TRBJ2-7|TRBV28
CASNRRPGTGDRYEQYF
TGTGCCAGCAACAGAAGACCCGGGACAGGGGACCGCTACGAGCAGTACTTC
>.|few|TRBJ1-3|TRBV29-1
CSALAGNTIYF
TGCAGCGCCCTGGCCGGAAACACCATATATTTT
>TRBD1|few|TRBJ2-2|TRBV5-4
CASGFGTDTGELFF
TGTGCCAGCGGCTTCGGGACAGACACCGGGGAGCTGTTTTTT
>.|.|TRBJ2-2|TRBV6-1
CASTTGNPTGELFF
TGTGCCAGCACGACGGGTAATCCCACCGGGGAGCTGTTTTTT
>.|.|TRBJ2-1|TRBV11-2
CASSLVHGSYNEQFF
TGTGCCAGCAGCTTAGTACATGGTTCCTACAATGAGCAGTTCTTC
>TRBD2|.|TRBJ2-7|TRBV27
CASSLQTGTRNTYEQYF
TGTGCCAGCAGTCTACAGACCGGGACTAGGAATACCTACGAGCAGTACTTC
>.|.|TRBJ1-6|TRBV5-1
CASSPGGGEPPLHF
TGCGCCAGCAGCCCGGGGGGCGGGGAGCCACCCCTCCACTTT
>TRBD1|.|TRBJ1-6|TRBV6-5
CASATGGEGSPLHF
TGTGCCAGCGCGACAGGGGGCGAAGGGTCACCCCTCCACTTT
>.|.|TRBJ2-7|TRBV14
CASSQDNTGYEQYF
TGTGCCAGCAGCCAAGATAACACCGGGTACGAGCAGTACTTC
>TRBD2|.|TRBJ2-3|TRBV7-9
CASSLGLAGVATDTQYF
TGTGCCAGCAGCTTAGGACTAGCGGGAGTTGCCACAGATACGCAGTATTTT
>.|once|TRBJ2-1|TRBV11-2
CASSLSSFSYNEQFF
TGTGCCAGCAGCCTGTCTAGCTTCTCCTACAATGAGCAGTTCTTC
>TRBD1|once|TRBJ2-5|TRBV7-8
CASSPDRVGTQYF
TGTGCCAGCAGCCCGGACAGGGTTGGGACCCAGTACTTC
>.|.|TRBJ2-5|TRBV2
CASSESGNRETQYF
TGTGCCAGCAGTGAATCGGGGAACCGAGAGACCCAGTACTTC
>.|.|TRBJ1-6|TRBV9
CASSVASNRSPLHF
TGTGCCAGCAGCGTAGCTTCGAATCGGTCACCCCTCCACTTT
>.|.|TRBJ2-3|TRBV4-2
CASSREARSRDTQYF
TGTGCCAGCAGCCGGGAGGCGCGATCGAGGGATACGCAGTATTTT
>TRBD2|.|TRBJ2-1|TRBV10-1
CASSESGSGEYNEQFF
TGCGCCAGCAGTGAGTCTGGTAGCGGGGAATACAATGAGCAGTTCTTC
>.|.|TRBJ1-4|TRBV6-1
CASSLEGLTNEKLFF
TGTGCCAGCAGTTTAGAGGGTTTGACTAATGAAAAACTGTTTTTT
>TRBD1|.|TRBJ1-5|TRBV6-1
CASSETGVDPQHF
TGTGCCAGCAGTGAAACAGGGGTCGACCCCCAGCATTTT
>TRBD1|once|TRBJ1-2|TRBV11-2
CASSSPWDSLYGYTF
TGTGCCAGCAGCTCACCTTGGGACAGCCTCTATGGCTACACCTTC
>TRBD2|.|TRBJ2-2|TRBV4-2
CASSQDTGPSGSSDTGELFF
TGTGCCAGCAGCCAAGATACGGGACCTAGCGGGAGCTCGGACACCGGGGAGCTGTTTTTT
>.|.|TRBJ2-2|TRBV7-3
CASSDGGAGELFF
TGTGCCAGCAGCGACGGAGGGGCCGGGGAGCTGTTTTTT
>.|.|TRBJ2-7|TRBV5-1
CASSNRDTHSYEQYF
TGCGCCAGCAGCAACCGGGACACCCACTCCTACGAGCAGTACTTC
>TRBD1|.|TRBJ1-1|TRBV5-6
CASSWTGGIVTEAFF
TGTGCCAGCAGCTGGACAGGGGGCATTGTCACTGAAGCTTTCTTT
>.|.|TRBJ1-2|TRBV27
CASSFSGMSSYGYTF
TGTGCCAGCAGTTTTTCGGGTATGAGCTCCTATGGCTACACCTTC
>.|.|TRBJ1-1|TRBV30
CAWNPGTLDTEAFF
TGTGCCTGGAACCCCGGGACACTGGACACTGAAGCTTTCTTT
>TRBD2|.|TRBJ2-3|TRBV15
CATSRDRAGGPADTQYF
TGTGCCACCAGCAGAGATAGGGCGGGGGGGCCCGCAGATACGCAGTATTTT
>.|.|TRBJ2-5|TRBV25-1
CASSEPYGQGGGETQYF
TGTGCCAGCAGTGAACCCTATGGACAGGGCGGGGGAGAGACCCAGTACTTC
>.|.|TRBJ2-7|TRBV10-3
CAISAPPGSYEQYF
TGTGCCATCAGTGCTCCGCCAGGCAGCTACGAGCAGTACTTC
>TRBD2|.|TRBJ2-7|TRBV5-1
CASSLIAGSTYEQYF
TGCGCCAGCAGCTTGATAGCGGGTTCCACCTACGAGCAGTACTTC
>TRBD2|.|TRBJ2-7|TRBV6-5
CASSSPLAGRSYEQYF
TGTGCCAGCAGTTCTCCTCTAGCGGGCCGATCCTACGAGCAGTACTTC
>.|.|TRBJ2-7|TRBV5-1
CASSLGGRSSYEQYF
TGCGCCAGCAGCTTGGGAGGGAGAAGCTCCTACGAGCAGTACTTC
>.|.|TRBJ2-1|TRBV6-5
CASSFFSGTYNEQFF
TGTGCCAGCAGTTTTTTCTCAGGGACCTACAATGAGCAGTTCTTC
>.|.|TRBJ1-2|TRBV29-1
CSVATGGYTF
TGCAGCGTTGCGACGGGTGGCTACACCTTC